This T cell receptor beta chain was identified during a study of graft-versus-host responses after intestinal transplantation. The overall study: Transplant recipients had multivisceral, liver-intestinal, or isolated intestinal grafts.

Findings and limits, study-wide: The marrow of recipients harbored GvH clones, and ileum or blood showed some of them first.

This clone was counted once. Its antigen is as yet unknown. Clones were read by immunoSEQ multiplex PCR, and TCRdb kept only the in-frame ones, dropping some. Here the sample spans tens of thousands of clones, 89% being singletons. The CDR3 consists of 16 residues. The V gene's germline CDR1 is MNHEY and CDR2 SVGAGI. V was cut by 4 bases and J by 5 bases, with 20 bases left in between. Sequenced here: unstimulated CD8+ T cells sorted from spleen or lymph node cells, sampled before intestinal transplant. The sequence derives from a human donor who received an intestinal transplant. The chain employs TRBV6-5 and TRBJ2-5, with a tentative D call TRBD2 (7 bases). CDR3 bases: TGTGCCAGCAGTTCTGGGAGGGGTAAAGGGGGGGAGACCCAGTACTTC. Its translation: CASSSGRGKGGETQYF.